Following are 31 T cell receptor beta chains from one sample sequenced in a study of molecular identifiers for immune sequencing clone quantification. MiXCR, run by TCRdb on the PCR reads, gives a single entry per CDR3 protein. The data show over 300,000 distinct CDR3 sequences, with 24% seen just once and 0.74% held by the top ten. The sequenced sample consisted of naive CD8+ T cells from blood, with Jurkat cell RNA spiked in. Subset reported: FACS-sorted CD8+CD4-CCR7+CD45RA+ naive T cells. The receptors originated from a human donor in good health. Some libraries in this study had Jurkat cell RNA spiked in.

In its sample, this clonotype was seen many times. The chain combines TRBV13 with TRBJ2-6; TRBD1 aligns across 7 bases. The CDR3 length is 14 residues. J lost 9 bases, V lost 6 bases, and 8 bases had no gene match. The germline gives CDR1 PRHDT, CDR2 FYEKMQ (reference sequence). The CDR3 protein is CASRTDRVGNVLTF. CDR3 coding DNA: TGTGCCAGCAGAACTGACAGGGTAGGCAACGTCCTGACTTTC.

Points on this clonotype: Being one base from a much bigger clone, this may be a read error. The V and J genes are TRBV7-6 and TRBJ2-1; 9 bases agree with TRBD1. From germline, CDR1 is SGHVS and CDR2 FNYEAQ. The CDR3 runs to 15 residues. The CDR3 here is CAGSTGTGIVNEQFF. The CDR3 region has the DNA TGTGCCGGCAGTACCGGGACAGGGATTGTCAATGAGCAGTTCTTC.

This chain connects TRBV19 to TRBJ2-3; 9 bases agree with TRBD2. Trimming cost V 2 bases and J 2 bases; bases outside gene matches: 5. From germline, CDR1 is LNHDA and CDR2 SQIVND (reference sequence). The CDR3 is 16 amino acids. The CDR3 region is CASSIPLAGTTDTQYF. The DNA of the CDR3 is TGTGCCAGTAGTATACCCCTAGCGGGAACCACAGATACGCAGTATTTT. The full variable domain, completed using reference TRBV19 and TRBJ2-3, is DGGITQSPKYLFRKEGQNVTLSCEQNLNHDAMYWYRQDPGQGLRLIYYSQIVNDFQKGDIAEGYSVSREKKESFPLTVTSAQKNPTAFYLCASSIPLAGTTDTQYFGPGTRLTVL.

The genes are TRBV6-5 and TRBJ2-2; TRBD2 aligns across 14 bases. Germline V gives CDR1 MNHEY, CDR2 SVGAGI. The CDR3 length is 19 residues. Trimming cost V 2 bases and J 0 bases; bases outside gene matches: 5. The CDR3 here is CASSYRLAGGFANTGELFF. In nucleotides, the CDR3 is TGTGCCAGCAGTTACCGACTAGCGGGGGGGTTCGCGAACACCGGGGAGCTGTTTTTT.

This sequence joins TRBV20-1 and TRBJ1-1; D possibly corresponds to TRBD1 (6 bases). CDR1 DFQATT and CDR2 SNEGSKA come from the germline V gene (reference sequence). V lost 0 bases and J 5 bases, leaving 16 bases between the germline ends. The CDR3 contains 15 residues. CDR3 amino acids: CSARDTGSLATEAFF. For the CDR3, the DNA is TGCAGTGCTAGAGATACAGGGAGTTTAGCTACTGAAGCTTTCTTT.

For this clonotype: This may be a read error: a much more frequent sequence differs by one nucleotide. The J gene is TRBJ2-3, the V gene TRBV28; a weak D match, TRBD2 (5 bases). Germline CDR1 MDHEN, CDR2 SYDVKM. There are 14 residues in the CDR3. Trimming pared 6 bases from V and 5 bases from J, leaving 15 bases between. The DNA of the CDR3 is TGTGCCAGCAGCTCTAGCAACGGGGAAGATACGCAGTATTTT. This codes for CASSSSNGEDTQYF.

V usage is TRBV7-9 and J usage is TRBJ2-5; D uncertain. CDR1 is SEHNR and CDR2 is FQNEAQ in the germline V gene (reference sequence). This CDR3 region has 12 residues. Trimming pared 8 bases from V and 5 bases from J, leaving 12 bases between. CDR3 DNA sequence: TGTGCCAGCTCCAAGGGTGGGGAGACCCAGTACTTC. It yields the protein CASSKGGETQYF.

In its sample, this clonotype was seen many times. CDR3 coding DNA: TGCGCCAGCAGCCAAGATTCTGAGACAGGGTTTCCGCCCCAGCATTTT. It specifies CASSQDSETGFPPQHF. The genes are TRBV4-1 and TRBJ1-5; 7 positions agree with TRBD1. The CDR3 is 16 residues long. Trimming took 0 bases from V and 9 from J; bases not matched to a gene: 11. CDR1 and CDR2 (germline): MGHRA, YSYEKL.

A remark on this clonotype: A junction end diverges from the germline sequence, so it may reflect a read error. CDR3: CGVAGRAGGPTDTQYF. CDR3 coding DNA: TGCGGCGTGGCCGGGCGGGCGGGAGGCCCTACAGATACGCAGTATTTT. The chain joins TRBV29-1 to TRBJ2-3; 8 nucleotides agree with TRBD2. This CDR3 contains 16 residues. CDR1 SQVTM and CDR2 ANQGSEA come from the germline V gene.

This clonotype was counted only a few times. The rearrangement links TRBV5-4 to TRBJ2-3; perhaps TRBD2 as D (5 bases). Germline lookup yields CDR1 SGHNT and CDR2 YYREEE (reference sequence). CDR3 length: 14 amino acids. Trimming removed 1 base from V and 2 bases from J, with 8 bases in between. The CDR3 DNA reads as TGTGCCAGCAGCTTGAACCGGGACACAGATACGCAGTATTTT. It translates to CASSLNRDTDTQYF.

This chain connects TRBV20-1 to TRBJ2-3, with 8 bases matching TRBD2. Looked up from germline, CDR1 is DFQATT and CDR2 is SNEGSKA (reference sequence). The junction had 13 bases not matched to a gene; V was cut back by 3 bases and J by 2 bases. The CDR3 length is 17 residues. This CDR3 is CSARDRRLAGYTDTQYF. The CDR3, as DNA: TGCAGTGCTAGGGACCGGAGGCTAGCGGGCTACACAGATACGCAGTATTTT.

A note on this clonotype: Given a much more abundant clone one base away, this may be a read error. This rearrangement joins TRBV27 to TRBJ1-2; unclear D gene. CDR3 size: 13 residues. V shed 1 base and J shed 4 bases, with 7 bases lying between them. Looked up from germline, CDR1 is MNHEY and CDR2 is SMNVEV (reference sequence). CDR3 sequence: CASSLYNGYGYTF. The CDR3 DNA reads TGTGCCAGCAGTTTATATAATGGCTATGGCTACACCTTC.

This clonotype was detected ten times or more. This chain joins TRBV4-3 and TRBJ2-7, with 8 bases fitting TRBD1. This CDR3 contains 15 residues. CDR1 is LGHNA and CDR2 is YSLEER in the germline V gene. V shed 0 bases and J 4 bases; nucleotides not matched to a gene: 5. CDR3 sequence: CASSQDRTGRYEQYF. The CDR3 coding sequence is TGCGCCAGCAGCCAAGATCGGACAGGGCGGTACGAGCAGTACTTC.

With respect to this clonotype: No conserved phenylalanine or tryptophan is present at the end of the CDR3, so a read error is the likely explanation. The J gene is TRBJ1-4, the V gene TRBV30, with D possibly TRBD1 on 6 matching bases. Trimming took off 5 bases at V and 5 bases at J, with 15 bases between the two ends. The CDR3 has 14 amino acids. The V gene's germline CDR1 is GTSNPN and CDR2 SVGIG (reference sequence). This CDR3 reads CAWGRTAINEKLFV. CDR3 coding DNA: TGTGCCTGGGGAAGGACAGCAATAAATGAAAAACTGTTTGTT.

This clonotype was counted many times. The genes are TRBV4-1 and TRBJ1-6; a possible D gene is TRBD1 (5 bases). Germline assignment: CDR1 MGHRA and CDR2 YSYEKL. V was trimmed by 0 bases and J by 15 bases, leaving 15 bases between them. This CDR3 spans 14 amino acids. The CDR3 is CASSQDGTAAILHF. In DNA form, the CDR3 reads TGCGCCAGCAGCCAAGACGGGACGGCCGCGATCCTCCACTTT.

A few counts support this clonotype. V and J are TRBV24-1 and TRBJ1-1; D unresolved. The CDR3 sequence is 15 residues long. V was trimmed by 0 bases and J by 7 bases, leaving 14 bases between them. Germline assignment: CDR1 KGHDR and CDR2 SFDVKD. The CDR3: CATSDLPILGFEAFF. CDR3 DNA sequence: TGTGCCACCAGTGATTTGCCAATTCTTGGGTTTGAAGCTTTCTTT.

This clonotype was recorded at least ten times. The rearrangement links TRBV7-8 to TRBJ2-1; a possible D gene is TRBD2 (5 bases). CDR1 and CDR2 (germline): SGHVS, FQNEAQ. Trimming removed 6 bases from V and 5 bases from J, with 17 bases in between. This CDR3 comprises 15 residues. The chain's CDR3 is CASRVWAGGHNEQFF. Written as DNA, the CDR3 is TGTGCCAGCAGAGTATGGGCGGGCGGTCACAATGAGCAGTTCTTC.

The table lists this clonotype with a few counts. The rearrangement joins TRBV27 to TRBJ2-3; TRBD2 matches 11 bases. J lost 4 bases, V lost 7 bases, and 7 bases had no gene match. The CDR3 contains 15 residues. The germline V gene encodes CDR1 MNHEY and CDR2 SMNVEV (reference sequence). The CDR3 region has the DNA TGTGCCAGCACCATAGCGGGAGGGCCCCCAGATACGCAGTATTTT. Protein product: CASTIAGGPPDTQYF.

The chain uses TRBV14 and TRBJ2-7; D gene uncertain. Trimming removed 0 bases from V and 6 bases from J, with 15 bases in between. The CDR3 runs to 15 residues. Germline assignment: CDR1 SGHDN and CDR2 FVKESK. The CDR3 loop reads CASSQDVMGYGEQYF. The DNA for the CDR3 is TGTGCCAGCAGCCAAGATGTTATGGGGTACGGCGAGCAGTACTTC.

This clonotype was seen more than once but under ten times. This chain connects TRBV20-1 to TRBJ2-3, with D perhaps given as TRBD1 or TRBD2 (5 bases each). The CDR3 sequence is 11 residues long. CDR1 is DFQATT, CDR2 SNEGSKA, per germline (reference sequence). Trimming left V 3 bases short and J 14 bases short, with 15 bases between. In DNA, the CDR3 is TGCAGTGCTAGGACGGGACCCCGTAGGTATTTT. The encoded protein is CSARTGPRRYF.

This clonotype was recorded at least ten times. The DNA of the CDR3 is TGTGCCACCAGTCCAGGGGGGAGCAATCAGCCCCAGCATTTT. Translating it yields CATSPGGSNQPQHF. The chain employs TRBV24-1 and TRBJ1-5, with 7 positions matching TRBD1. V dropped 6 bases and J dropped 1; count of bases not matched to a gene: 2. From germline, CDR1 is KGHDR and CDR2 SFDVKD. The CDR3 length is 14 residues.

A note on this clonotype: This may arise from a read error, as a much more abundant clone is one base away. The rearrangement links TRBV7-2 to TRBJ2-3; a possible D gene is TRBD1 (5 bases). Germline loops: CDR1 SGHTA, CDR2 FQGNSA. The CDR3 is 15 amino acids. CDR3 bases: TGTGCCAGCGGCTTAGGGCTAGGGGGCACAGATACGCAGTATTTT. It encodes CASGLGLGGTDTQYF.

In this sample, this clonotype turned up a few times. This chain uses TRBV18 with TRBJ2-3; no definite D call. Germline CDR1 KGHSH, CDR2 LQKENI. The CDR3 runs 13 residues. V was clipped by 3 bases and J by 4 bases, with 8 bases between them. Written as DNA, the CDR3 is TGTGCCAGCTCACCCGGGCTGCCAGATACGCAGTATTTT. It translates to CASSPGLPDTQYF.

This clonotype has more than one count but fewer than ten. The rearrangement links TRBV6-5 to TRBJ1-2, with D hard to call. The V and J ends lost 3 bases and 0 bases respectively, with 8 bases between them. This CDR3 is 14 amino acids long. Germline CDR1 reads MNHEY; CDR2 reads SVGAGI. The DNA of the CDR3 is TGTGCCAGCAGTTATCTGGCAGCTAACTATGGCTACACCTTC. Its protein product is CASSYLAANYGYTF.

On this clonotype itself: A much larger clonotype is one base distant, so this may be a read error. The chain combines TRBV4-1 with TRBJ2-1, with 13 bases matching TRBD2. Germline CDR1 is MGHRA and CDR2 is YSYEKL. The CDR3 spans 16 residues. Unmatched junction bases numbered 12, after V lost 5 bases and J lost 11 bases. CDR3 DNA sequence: TGCGCCAGCAGCGAGTACGCCGGGACTAGCGGGGACCAGCAGTTCTTC. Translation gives CASSEYAGTSGDQQFF.

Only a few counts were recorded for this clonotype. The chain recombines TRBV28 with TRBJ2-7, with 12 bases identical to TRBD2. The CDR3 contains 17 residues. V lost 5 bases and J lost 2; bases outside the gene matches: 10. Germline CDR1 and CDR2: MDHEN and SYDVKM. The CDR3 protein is CASSPETSGRRAYEQYF. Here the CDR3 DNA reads TGTGCCAGCAGTCCGGAGACTAGCGGGAGAAGGGCCTACGAGCAGTACTTC.

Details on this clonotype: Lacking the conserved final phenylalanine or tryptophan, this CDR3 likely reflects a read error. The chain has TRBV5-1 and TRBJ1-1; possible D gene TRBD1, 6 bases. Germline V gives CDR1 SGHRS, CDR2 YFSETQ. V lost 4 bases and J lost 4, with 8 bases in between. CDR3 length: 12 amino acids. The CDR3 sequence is CASSGGGTEAFS. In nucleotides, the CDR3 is TGCGCCAGCAGCGGAGGGGGCACTGAAGCTTTCTCT.

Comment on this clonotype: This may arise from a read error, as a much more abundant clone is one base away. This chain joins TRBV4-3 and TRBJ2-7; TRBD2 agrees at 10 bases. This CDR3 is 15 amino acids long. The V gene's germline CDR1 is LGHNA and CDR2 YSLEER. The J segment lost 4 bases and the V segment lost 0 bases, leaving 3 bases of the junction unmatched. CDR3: CASSQDTSGVYEQYF. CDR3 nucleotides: TGCGCCAGCAGCCAAGATACTAGCGGGGTGTACGAGCAGTACTTC.

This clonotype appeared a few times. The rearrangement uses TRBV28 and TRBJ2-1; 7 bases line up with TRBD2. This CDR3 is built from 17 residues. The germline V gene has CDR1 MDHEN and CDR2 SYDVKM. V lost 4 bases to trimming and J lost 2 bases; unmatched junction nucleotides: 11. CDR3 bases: TGTGCCAGCAGTTCCCCAAGATTGCGGGGGACCTACAATGAGCAGTTCTTC. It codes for CASSSPRLRGTYNEQFF.

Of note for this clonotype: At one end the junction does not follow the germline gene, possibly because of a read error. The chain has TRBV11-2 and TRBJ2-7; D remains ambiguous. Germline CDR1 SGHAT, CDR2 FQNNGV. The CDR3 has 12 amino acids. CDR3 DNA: TGTGCCAGCGGCTTAGATGCCTACGAGCAGTACTTC. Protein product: CASGLDAYEQYF.

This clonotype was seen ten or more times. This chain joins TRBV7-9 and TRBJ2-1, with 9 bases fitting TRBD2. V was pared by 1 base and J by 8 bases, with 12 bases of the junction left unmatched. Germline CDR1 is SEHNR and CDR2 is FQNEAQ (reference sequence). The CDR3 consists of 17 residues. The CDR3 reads CASSLEVVLAGLDEQFF. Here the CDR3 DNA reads TGTGCCAGCAGCTTAGAAGTTGTCCTAGCGGGACTCGATGAGCAGTTCTTC.